This T cell receptor (beta chain) is from a study of response to subunit inactivated influenza vaccine. General study points: Only a handful of new T cells, the authors suggested, are recruited with each seasonal influenza vaccination.

This clonotype occurred a few times. The antigen is not known. TCRdb redid the calling of the RT-PCR reads with MiXCR, one entry per CDR3 protein. The repertoire includes about 520,000 distinct CDR3 sequences, roughly 7.6% of them detected once, and under 15% sits in the top ten. This specimen consisted of PBMCs from blood, obtained around 25 months after vaccination. This TCR was recovered from a man aged 50 to 69 who received an inactivated influenza vaccine.

The CDR3 protein is CASSSTGRGTQYF. The CDR3 bases are TGTGCCAGCAGCTCGACAGGGCGCGGTACGCAGTATTTT. The chain combines TRBV7-2 with TRBJ2-3, with 7 nucleotides matching TRBD1. V lost 4 bases to trimming and J lost 8 bases; unmatched junction nucleotides: 6. The germline V gene has CDR1 SGHTA and CDR2 FQGNSA. This CDR3 is built from 13 residues.